The source of this T cell receptor beta chain is a study of post-analysis software for immune sequencing data. About the study: As for disease course, relapsing-remitting, secondary progressive and progressive-relapsing multiple sclerosis were all included.

CDR1 and CDR2 from the germline V gene are SEHNR and FQNEAQ (reference sequence). The CDR3 is 16 amino acids. V was trimmed by 5 bases and J by 5 bases, leaving 21 bases between them. Libraries were made from TCR beta cDNA, and they carried unique molecular identifiers. It was from about 0.94 to 9.7 million T cells that some 500,000 cDNA molecules came. TCRdb reprocessed the PCR reads with MiXCR, giving one entry per CDR3 protein. This sample yields approximately 460,000 distinct CDR3 sequences, of which under 55% are seen a single time; 12% belongs to the top ten. Regarding the study as a whole: Elevated frequency relative to controls characterized roughly 5 TRBV segments in patients, TRBV5-6, TRBV5-1 and TRBV20-1 among them. Analysis by F measure revealed that same-batch samples clustered strongly together. Significantly decreased normalized Chao1 diversity was recorded for multiple sclerosis patients relative to controls.

This clonotype occurred once. Its antigen is unidentified. What was sequenced was blood. This receptor was obtained from a girl between 5 and 17 years old with multiple sclerosis. This chain links TRBV7-9 with TRBJ1-1, with a possible D match to TRBD1 (5 bases). The CDR3 sequence: CASSRGVGPGWTEAFF. In nucleotides, the CDR3 is TGTGCCAGCAGCCGAGGAGTGGGACCGGGGTGGACTGAAGCTTTCTTT.